This T cell receptor beta chain was captured in a study of T cells in Graves' hyperthyroidism and ophthalmopathy. With V trimmed by 8 bases and J by 3 bases, 10 bases remained unmatched. The V gene's germline CDR1 is WSHSY and CDR2 SAAADI. This CDR3 region has 15 residues. The investigators amplified TCR beta CDR3 regions from RNA transcripts. HTBI primers were employed in a first-round RT-PCR of the TCR CDR3. One entry per CDR3 protein, called by TCRdb with MiXCR from the multiplex PCR reads. The repertoire holds roughly 800,000 distinct CDR3 sequences, with 38% as singletons. Whole-study findings and limits: Expanded thyroid clonotypes (above 0.001) were mostly also found in blood.

The count of this clonotype is one. Its antigen remains unidentified. The specimen sequenced was blood. The chain uses TRBV10-2 and TRBJ1-5; 7 bases line up with TRBD1. The receptor was isolated from a man aged 18 to 29 with Graves' hyperthyroidism. CDR3 coding DNA: TGCGCCAGCTCCCGGGACAGCCACCCCAATCAGCCCCAGCATTTT. It specifies CASSRDSHPNQPQHF.